The 20 T cell receptor beta chains below were found in one sample sequenced in a study of glioma-infiltrating T cells. Using RNA template, CDR3s of TCR alpha and beta were amplified with iRepertoire arm-PCR. TCRdb redid the calling of the multiplex PCR reads with MiXCR, one entry per CDR3 protein. The sample lists approximately 140,000 distinct CDR3 sequences, approximately 26% occurring once. Material: glioma tissue, nonneoplastic brain tissue, or PBMCs (not recorded which). Source of these receptors: a human donor with low-grade glioma or glioblastoma, undergoing nonglioma brain surgery, or in good health (not recorded which).

Only a few counts were recorded for this clonotype. The V and J genes are TRBV25-1 and TRBJ1-4; 7 bases line up with TRBD1. The germline CDR1 and CDR2 sequences are MGHDK and SYGVNS. This CDR3 is built from 17 residues. Unmatched junction bases numbered 5, after V lost 1 base and J lost 0 bases. The CDR3: CASSEWGRGTTNEKLFF. The CDR3 DNA follows: TGTGCCAGCAGTGAATGGGGCAGGGGGACAACTAATGAAAAACTGTTTTTT.

This clonotype has at least ten counts. V gene TRBV7-9 combines with J gene TRBJ2-5; 7 nucleotides match TRBD2. The J segment lost 5 bases and the V segment lost 1 base, leaving 7 bases of the junction unmatched. This CDR3 spans 15 amino acids. Germline V lookup: CDR1 SEHNR, CDR2 FQNEAQ (reference sequence). The DNA of the CDR3 is TGTGCCAGCAGCTTAGTGACTAGCTCAAGGGAGACCCAGTACTTC. The encoded protein is CASSLVTSSRETQYF. Complete variable domain (other parts from reference TRBV7-9 and TRBJ2-5): DTGVSQNPRHKITKRGQNVTFRCDPISEHNRLYWYRQTLGQGPEFLTYFQNEAQLEKSRLLSDRFSAERPKGSFSTLEIQRTEQGDSAMYLCASSLVTSSRETQYFGPGTRLLVL.

To note about this clonotype: This may arise from a read error, as a much more abundant clone is one base away. V is TRBV20-1 and J is TRBJ2-7, with D possibly being TRBD1 (5 bases). This CDR3 spans 13 amino acids. From germline, CDR1 is DFQATT and CDR2 SNEGSKA (reference sequence). Deletions cut 4 bases from V and 4 bases from J, with 14 bases between. CDR3 protein: CSAIKQGDYEQYV. In DNA form, the CDR3 reads TGCAGTGCTATTAAGCAGGGTGATTACGAGCAGTACGTC.

This clonotype was observed many times. The chain uses TRBV6-1 and TRBJ2-5, with unresolved D. CDR3 size: 15 residues. V shed 1 base and J shed 2 bases, with 11 bases lying between them. Germline CDR1 MNHNS, CDR2 SASEGT. CDR3 amino acids: CASSEELTRQETQYF. CDR3 DNA sequence: TGTGCCAGCAGTGAAGAGCTAACCCGTCAAGAGACCCAGTACTTC.

The chain joins TRBV6-2 or TRBV6-3 to TRBJ2-1; D unclear. Per the germline V gene, CDR1 is MNHEY and CDR2 is SVGEGT. V was clipped by 1 base and J by 4 bases, with 26 bases between them. CDR3 length equals 20 residues. The CDR3 reads CASSYLSRYLSPETYNEQFF. CDR3 bases: TGTGCCAGCAGTTACTTATCCCGCTATTTGTCTCCCGAAACATACAATGAGCAGTTCTTC.

Here the CDR3 reads CASSPLAATTDTQYF. CDR3 bases: TGTGCCAGCAGCCCACTAGCGGCTACCACAGATACGCAGTATTTT. The chain links TRBV7-9 to TRBJ2-3; 8 bases match TRBD2. Trimming cost V 5 bases and J 2 bases; bases outside gene matches: 6. The CDR3 is 15 amino acids. Per the germline V gene, CDR1 is SEHNR and CDR2 is FQNEAQ (reference sequence).

This clonotype was counted only a few times. The chain employs TRBV7-9 and TRBJ1-2; 8 bases line up with TRBD1. In germline, CDR1 is SEHNR, CDR2 FQNEAQ (reference sequence). The CDR3 is 12 residues long. The V gene end was trimmed by 5 bases and the J gene end by 8 bases; junction bases not matched to a gene: 4. The CDR3 region has the DNA TGTGCCAGCAGCGGACAGGGAGGGGGCTACACCTTC. Protein product: CASSGQGGGYTF.

As for this clonotype: This may be a read error: a much more frequent sequence differs by one nucleotide. This chain joins TRBV6-6 and TRBJ2-5, with D perhaps TRBD1 (6 bases). The CDR3 sequence is 11 residues long. Germline V CDR1 and CDR2: MNHNY, SVGAGI (reference sequence). The CDR3 DNA reads TGTGACCAGGGTCAGGGGGAGACCCAGTACTTC. Residues: CDQGQGETQYF.

V usage is TRBV5-4 and J usage is TRBJ2-3; 10 nucleotides align to TRBD2. With 1 base clipped from V and 3 bases from J, the junction kept 8 bases outside the gene matches. Germline assignment: CDR1 SGHNT and CDR2 YYREEE (reference sequence). The CDR3 runs 17 residues. CDR3: CASSLFPGTSATDTQYF. DNA for the CDR3: TGTGCCAGCAGCTTGTTTCCCGGGACTAGCGCTACAGATACGCAGTATTTT.

About this clonotype itself: A read error may produce the germline difference seen at one junction end. V usage is TRBV7-6 and J usage is TRBJ2-2; either TRBD1 or TRBD2 may supply D (6 bases each). Germline V lookup: CDR1 SGHVS, CDR2 FNYEAQ. The CDR3 totals 16 residues. CDR3 in amino acids: CASSPGGTPDTGDLFF. The DNA for the CDR3 is TGTGCTAGCAGCCCAGGCGGGACACCGGACACCGGGGACCTGTTTTTT.

This clonotype was picked up many times. V gene TRBV7-9 combines with J gene TRBJ2-3; perhaps TRBD2 as D (6 bases). This CDR3 has 16 residues. V lost 4 bases to trimming and J lost 6 bases, with 20 bases between them. Germline V gene data show CDR1 as SEHNR and CDR2 as FQNEAQ (reference sequence). The CDR3 reads CASSYPRSGDPDTQYF. CDR3 nucleotide sequence: TGTGCCAGCAGCTACCCCCGTAGCGGTGACCCGGATACGCAGTATTTT.

Worth noting for this clonotype: This may stem from a read error, because a much larger clone lies one nucleotide away. CDR3 region: CSASAPIGNTGELFF. The CDR3 DNA reads TGCAGTGCTAGCGCACCGATAGGGAACACCGGGGAGCTGTTTTTT. The genes are TRBV20-1 and TRBJ2-2; D is ambiguous. Germline CDR1 is DFQATT and CDR2 is SNEGSKA (reference sequence). This CDR3 contains 15 residues. Trimming took off 3 bases at V and 1 base at J, with 12 bases between the two ends.

This clonotype has at least ten counts. The chain carries TRBV28 and TRBJ1-2; the D gene is possibly TRBD1 (5 bases). With 11 bases removed from V and 8 bases from J, the gap between germline ends came to 15 bases. The CDR3 runs 11 residues. CDR1 is MDHEN and CDR2 is SYDVKM in the germline V gene. CDR3 sequence (DNA): TGTGCCGAGGGGCCTCCCGGGGGCTACACCTTC. Encoded protein: CAEGPPGGYTF.

This clonotype was seen a handful of times. This sequence joins TRBV7-2 and TRBJ1-5, with 11 bases fitting TRBD1. The CDR3 sequence is 16 residues long. Unmatched junction bases numbered 6, after V lost 4 bases and J lost 4 bases. The germline gives CDR1 SGHTA, CDR2 FQGNSA. As DNA, the CDR3 is TGTGCCAGCAGCTCACCGGACAGGGGGCGTAATCAGCCCCAGCATTTT. This sequence encodes CASSSPDRGRNQPQHF.

This clonotype was counted only a few times. This chain connects TRBV6-2 or TRBV6-3 to TRBJ2-4, with TRBD1 identical over 9 bases. The length of the CDR3 is 15 residues. The germline V gene has CDR1 MNHEY and CDR2 SVGEGT. Trimming at V came to 6 bases and at J to 1 base, leaving 4 bases not matched to a gene. CDR3 amino acids: CASSDRGNAKNIQYF. DNA of the CDR3: TGTGCCAGCAGCGACAGGGGGAATGCCAAAAACATTCAGTACTTC.

The chain couples TRBV10-3 to TRBJ2-3; D unclear. The CDR3 length is 14 residues. CDR1 is ENHRY and CDR2 is SYGVKD in the germline V gene. V lost 0 bases, J lost 4 bases, and 8 bases lay in between. The DNA of the CDR3 is TGTGCCATCAGTGAGTCGGGCAGCGCAGATACGCAGTATTTT. Its translation: CAISESGSADTQYF.

This clonotype was counted between two and nine times. This chain links TRBV11-2 with TRBJ2-3; D may be TRBD1 (6 bases). The CDR3 contains 12 residues. Germline V gene sequence: CDR1 SGHAT, CDR2 FQNNGV. The V gene lost 5 bases and the J gene lost 5 bases, with 8 bases spanning the gap. CDR3 sequence: CASSQTGDTQYF. CDR3 sequence (DNA): TGTGCCAGCAGCCAGACAGGAGATACGCAGTATTTT.

This clonotype was seen more than once but under ten times. The V and J genes are TRBV18 and TRBJ2-1, with 10 bases fitting TRBD2. CDR3 size: 17 residues. Germline loops: CDR1 KGHSH, CDR2 LQKENI. The V gene end was trimmed by 0 bases and the J gene end by 0 bases; junction bases not matched to a gene: 2. The CDR3 DNA sequence: TGTGCCAGCTCACCACCGTTAGCGGGGGGCTCCTACAATGAGCAGTTCTTC. This gives the protein CASSPPLAGGSYNEQFF.

V usage is TRBV5-4 and J usage is TRBJ1-6, with unresolved D. CDR3 length equals 15 residues. CDR1 SGHNT and CDR2 YYREEE come from the germline V gene (reference sequence). Trimming pared 3 bases from V and 7 bases from J, leaving 14 bases between. CDR3 in amino acids: CASSSRLGANSPLHF. The CDR3 DNA reads as TGTGCCAGCAGCTCACGTCTCGGAGCCAATTCACCCCTCCACTTT.

This chain links TRBV3-1 with TRBJ1-3, with D unresolved. The CDR3 has 15 residues. V gave up 1 base and J gave up 4 bases, with 11 bases separating them. In germline, CDR1 is LGHDT, CDR2 YNNKEL (reference sequence). This CDR3 is CASSQAPVSGNTIYF. CDR3 bases: TGTGCCAGCAGCCAAGCTCCGGTTTCCGGAAACACCATATATTTT.